One and the same sample provided the 23 T cell receptor beta chains below, sequenced in a study of blood T cell repertoires in COVID-19. TCRdb's copy holds only in-frame clones and misses some; the assay was immunoSEQ multiplex PCR. The repertoire includes 60,000 to 80,000 clones, 80% to 90% of them detected once, and approximately 20% sits in the top ten. Specimen: peripheral blood. These receptors all come from a woman in her fifties or sixties with COVID-19, enrolled during active disease.

In its sample, this clone was seen a few times. The V and J genes are TRBV30 and TRBJ2-7; no clear D. The germline CDR1 and CDR2 sequences are GTSNPN and SVGIG (reference sequence). Trimming removed 5 bases from V and 4 bases from J, with 12 bases in between. CDR3 length: 12 residues. CDR3 sequence: CAWAVSRYEQYF. The CDR3 DNA sequence: TGTGCCTGGGCAGTGTCCAGGTACGAGCAGTACTTC.

The chain uses TRBV27 and TRBJ2-7; 15 nucleotides align to TRBD2. The V gene end was trimmed by 6 bases and the J gene end by 7 bases; junction bases not matched to a gene: 7. The germline CDR1 and CDR2 sequences are MNHEY and SMNVEV (reference sequence). CDR3 length: 15 residues. CDR3 residues: CASSRTSGRAGEQYF. CDR3 sequence (DNA): TGTGCCAGCAGCAGGACTAGCGGGAGGGCGGGGGAGCAGTACTTC.

The chain carries TRBV6-6 and TRBJ1-6, with D maybe TRBD1 (5 bases). V lost 1 base and J 5 bases, leaving 9 bases between the germline ends. CDR1 is MNHNY and CDR2 is SVGAGI in the germline V gene (reference sequence). The CDR3 is 15 residues long. The CDR3 protein is CASSYLTADNSPLHF. For the CDR3, the DNA is TGTGCCAGCAGTTACTTGACAGCCGATAATTCACCCCTCCACTTT.

This clone was recorded a few times. The V gene is TRBV19, the J gene TRBJ1-2; 8 bases map to TRBD1. There are 14 residues in the CDR3. Trimming cost V 6 bases and J 0 bases; bases outside gene matches: 3. Per the germline V gene, CDR1 is LNHDA and CDR2 is SQIVND (reference sequence). This CDR3 is CASRQGGTNYGYTF. The CDR3 region has the DNA TGTGCCAGTAGACAGGGGGGAACTAACTATGGCTACACCTTC.

The genes are TRBV9 and TRBJ1-1; no definite D call. The CDR3 is made up of 15 amino acids. Trimming stripped 6 bases from V and 3 bases from J, with 18 bases between. Germline V gene lookup returns CDR1 SGDLS and CDR2 YYNGEE. CDR3 bases: TGTGCCAGCACCCCCGGGGTAGGGCGGGACACTGAAGCTTTCTTT. This sequence encodes CASTPGVGRDTEAFF.

The chain is built from TRBV19 and TRBJ2-2, with D possibly being TRBD1 (6 bases). This CDR3 spans 16 amino acids. Germline V gene data show CDR1 as LNHDA and CDR2 as SQIVND (reference sequence). The ends were cut back, 5 bases at V and 6 bases at J, with 19 bases in the middle. CDR3 DNA sequence: TGTGCCAGTAGTTTAAAATCCCAGGGGAGTCCCGGGGAGCTGTTTTTT. Residues: CASSLKSQGSPGELFF.

V gene TRBV6-2 or TRBV6-3 combines with J gene TRBJ2-1; TRBD2 might be the D (7 bases). V shed 5 bases and J shed 6 bases, with 17 bases lying between them. The germline gives CDR1 MNHEY, CDR2 SVGEGT. The CDR3 contains 15 residues. The CDR3 nucleotides read TGTGCCAGCAGTGATAGCGGGCGAGGGGGCAATGAGCAGTTCTTC. It translates to CASSDSGRGGNEQFF.

V is TRBV3-1 (or the pseudogene TRBV3-2) and J is TRBJ2-2; TRBD1 aligns across 9 bases. Germline V gene sequence: CDR1 LGHDT, CDR2 YNNKEL (reference sequence). V gave up 1 base and J gave up 7 bases; unmatched junction bases: 4. This CDR3 region has 15 residues. CDR3 loop: CASSQGDRAGGELFF. CDR3 DNA: TGTGCCAGCAGCCAAGGGGACAGGGCCGGCGGGGAGCTGTTTTTT.

The gene calls are TRBV14 and TRBJ2-3, with TRBD2 matching over 10 bases. CDR3 length: 20 amino acids. CDR1 and CDR2 (germline): SGHDN, FVKESK. J gave up 0 bases and V 5 bases, and 17 bases lay outside the gene matches. CDR3 amino acids: CASSGSPLASGSFSTDTQYF. Here the CDR3 DNA reads TGTGCCAGCAGCGGAAGCCCCTTGGCTAGCGGGAGCTTTAGCACAGATACGCAGTATTTT.

The chain carries TRBV11-3 and TRBJ1-2, with D uncertain. CDR3 length: 13 amino acids. Germline loops: CDR1 SGHNT, CDR2 YENEEA. With 0 bases removed from V and 7 bases from J, the gap between germline ends came to 9 bases. The CDR3 region has the DNA TGTGCCAGCAGCTTAGACGGTGTGAGTGGCTACACCTTC. Translation: CASSLDGVSGYTF.

CDR3 nucleotide sequence: TGCAGCGCCGAGGGAAGCAAAAACATTCAGTACTTC. It codes for CSAEGSKNIQYF. V gene TRBV29-1 combines with J gene TRBJ2-4, with D perhaps TRBD2 (5 bases). Trimming pared 7 bases from V and 3 bases from J, leaving 10 bases between. Germline-derived CDR1 and CDR2 are SQVTM and ANQGSEA. The CDR3 runs 12 residues.

This chain connects TRBV19 to TRBJ2-1; 9 nucleotides line up with TRBD2. The CDR3 is 17 residues long. V shed 7 bases and J 4 bases; nucleotides not matched to a gene: 14. Germline assignment: CDR1 LNHDA and CDR2 SQIVND (reference sequence). The CDR3 nucleotides are TGTGCCAGTATGGAGAGAGGACTAGCGTCGAGTTACAATGAGCAGTTCTTC. This translates into CASMERGLASSYNEQFF.

The chain links TRBV7-2 to TRBJ1-1; D ambiguous. The CDR3 covers 14 residues. Between the trimmed V and J ends, which lost 1 base and 4 bases, there was a span of 10 bases. CDR1 is SGHTA and CDR2 is FQGNSA in the germline V gene. The CDR3 reads CASSLVGGSTEAFF. The DNA of the CDR3 is TGTGCCAGCAGCTTAGTCGGTGGTAGCACTGAAGCTTTCTTT.

This chain uses TRBV4-3 with TRBJ2-7; D gene ambiguous. Trimming took off 0 bases at V and 3 bases at J, with 12 bases between the two ends. The CDR3 loop spans 15 amino acids. Looked up from germline, CDR1 is LGHNA and CDR2 is YSLEER. The CDR3 region is CASSQDRLGIYEQYF. The CDR3, as DNA: TGCGCCAGCAGCCAAGATCGGCTAGGCATCTACGAGCAGTACTTC.

The chain links TRBV27 to TRBJ2-7; 8 nucleotides align to TRBD1. CDR3 length equals 15 residues. V was clipped by 1 base and J by 4 bases; unmatched bases: 6. Germline V gene sequence: CDR1 MNHEY, CDR2 SMNVEV (reference sequence). In DNA, the CDR3 is TGTGCCAGCAGTTTATATCCAGGGGGCGGATACGAGCAGTACTTC. As protein: CASSLYPGGGYEQYF.

This chain links TRBV29-1 with TRBJ2-5, with 7 bases matching TRBD2. Germline lookup yields CDR1 SQVTM and CDR2 ANQGSEA. V trimming: 3 bases; J trimming: 4 bases; junction bases outside the gene matches: 8. This CDR3 region has 14 residues. CDR3 nucleotide sequence: TGCAGCGTTGACCGCGGGGGAGCGGGAGAGACCCAGTACTTC. Its translation: CSVDRGGAGETQYF.

This chain connects TRBV30 to TRBJ2-5; D may be TRBD2 (6 bases). Trimming removed 3 bases at V and 3 bases at J, with 8 bases between. CDR1 GTSNPN and CDR2 SVGIG come from the germline V gene (reference sequence). This CDR3 spans 12 amino acids. CDR3 DNA sequence: TGTGCCTGGAGCTCGGGAGAAGAGACCCAGTACTTC. Its translation: CAWSSGEETQYF.

The chain recombines TRBV12-3 or TRBV12-4 with TRBJ1-5, with no clear D. The CDR3 consists of 13 residues. V was clipped by 1 base and J by 4 bases, with 5 bases between them. This CDR3 reads CASSLGPNQPQHF. The CDR3 region has the DNA TGTGCCAGCAGTTTAGGGCCGAATCAGCCCCAGCATTTT.

The chain recombines TRBV7-2 with TRBJ1-2, with D maybe TRBD1 (6 bases). The CDR3 is made up of 15 amino acids. Looked up from germline, CDR1 is SGHTA and CDR2 is FQGNSA. V was trimmed by 1 base and J by 4 bases, leaving 13 bases between them. The CDR3 DNA sequence: TGTGCCAGCAGCTTAGAGAGGGGGATGAGCTATGGCTACACCTTC. Amino acid sequence: CASSLERGMSYGYTF.

The chain has TRBV6-6 and TRBJ1-2; 7 nucleotides align to TRBD1. The CDR3 covers 13 residues. CDR1 and CDR2 from the germline V gene are MNHNY and SVGAGI (reference sequence). The V segment lost 6 bases and the J segment 6 bases; nucleotides outside the gene matches: 7. CDR3 in amino acids: CASRNRQGDGYTF. Here the CDR3 DNA reads TGTGCCAGCAGAAATCGACAGGGCGATGGCTACACCTTC.

J is TRBJ2-1 and V is TRBV5-1; 8 bases are shared with TRBD2. The CDR3 extends over 16 amino acids. Germline CDR1 SGHRS, CDR2 YFSETQ. V lost 0 bases to trimming and J lost 7 bases; unmatched junction nucleotides: 9. The CDR3 protein is CASSLDRSGRGNEQFF. The CDR3 DNA follows: TGCGCCAGCAGCTTGGATCGGAGCGGGAGAGGAAATGAGCAGTTCTTC.

J is TRBJ2-2 and V is TRBV10-1, with 9 bases that match TRBD2. Germline assignment: CDR1 WNHNN and CDR2 SYGVQD (reference sequence). The CDR3 totals 16 residues. The junction had 8 bases not matched to a gene; V was cut back by 8 bases and J by 1 base. CDR3 in amino acids: CASSDSGRRNTGELFF. The DNA of the CDR3 is TGCGCCAGCTCGGATAGCGGGAGAAGGAACACCGGGGAGCTGTTTTTT.

V is TRBV4-3 and J is TRBJ1-3; no clear D gene. Trimming removed 2 bases from V and 0 bases from J, with 14 bases in between. This CDR3 comprises 17 residues. Germline-derived CDR1 and CDR2 are LGHNA and YSLEER. The CDR3: CASSQILGVNSGNTIYF. CDR3 bases: TGCGCCAGCAGCCAAATCCTGGGAGTCAACTCTGGAAACACCATATATTTT.